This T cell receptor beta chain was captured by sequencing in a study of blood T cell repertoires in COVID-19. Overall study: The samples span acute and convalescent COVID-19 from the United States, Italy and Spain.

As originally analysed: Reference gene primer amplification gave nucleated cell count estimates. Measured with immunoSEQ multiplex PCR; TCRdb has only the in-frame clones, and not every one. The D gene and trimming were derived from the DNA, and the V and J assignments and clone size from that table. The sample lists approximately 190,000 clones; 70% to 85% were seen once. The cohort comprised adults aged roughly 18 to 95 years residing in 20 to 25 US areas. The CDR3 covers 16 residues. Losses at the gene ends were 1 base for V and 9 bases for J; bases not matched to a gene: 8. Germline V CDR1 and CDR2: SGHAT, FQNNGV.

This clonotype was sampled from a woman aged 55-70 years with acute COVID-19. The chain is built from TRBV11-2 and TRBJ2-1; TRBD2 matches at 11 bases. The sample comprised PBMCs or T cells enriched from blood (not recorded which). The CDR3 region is CASSLVTSGSFGEQFF. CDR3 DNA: TGTGCCAGCAGCTTAGTTACTAGCGGGAGCTTTGGTGAGCAGTTCTTC.